A selection of T cell receptor beta chains follows, all from one sample in a study of cytomegalovirus exposure and HLA in healthy donors. Here immunoSEQ multiplex PCR was the method, and the copy in TCRdb shows in-frame clones only, minus some. The sample lists 95,000 to 100,000 clones, around 85% occurring once. Sequencing was carried out using PBMCs. These receptors came from a man aged 30-40 years in good health and CMV-seronegative. Each CDR3 is given with its conserved first and last residue. The order of the fields is J gene, clone size, V gene, D gene, CDR3 DNA, CDR3 protein. The D gene is left open where the match is weak. A row's size may be missing; if present it is once, few, many or a size class.

TRBJ2-1 | . | TRBV6-6 | . | TGTGCCAGCAGACAGGGAAGCTCCTACAATGAGCAGTTCTTC | CASRQGSSYNEQFF
TRBJ1-2 | . | TRBV5-6 | TRBD1 | TGTGCCAGCAGCACGGACAGGGGGCGCCTTGGCTACACCTTC | CASSTDRGRLGYTF
TRBJ2-7 | . | TRBV4-3 | TRBD2 | TGCGCCAGCAGCCAAGATTTCCCACTAGCGGACATCACCTACGAGCAGTACTTC | CASSQDFPLADITYEQYF
TRBJ2-7 | . | TRBV25-1 | TRBD2 | TGTGCCAGCAGTGACTCGGGACTAGCGGCGGACGAGCAGTACTTC | CASSDSGLAADEQYF
TRBJ2-4 | . | TRBV5-6 | TRBD2 | TGTGCCAGCAGCTTGGCCGTCGGCGGGGGTCGGAGCATTCAGTACTTC | CASSLAVGGGRSIQYF
TRBJ1-5 | . | TRBV19 | . | TGTGCCAGTAGTGTATCAACGGTGGAGCCCCAGCATTTT | CASSVSTVEPQHF
TRBJ1-2 | . | TRBV2 | . | TGTGCCAGCAGTGAGGGGCTCTATGGCTACACCTTC | CASSEGLYGYTF
TRBJ1-4 | once | TRBV19 | . | TGTGCCAGTAACGACAGAAAGAATGAAAAACTGTTTTTT | CASNDRKNEKLFF
TRBJ2-7 | . | TRBV6-1 | TRBD1 | TGTGCCAGCAGTGGATACAGGGGGATAACCTCCTACGAGCAGTACTTC | CASSGYRGITSYEQYF
TRBJ1-4 | once | TRBV2 | . | TGTGCCAGCAGTGAGGAGCGGGGGGCGGGGGAAAAACTGTTTTTT | CASSEERGAGEKLFF
TRBJ2-7 | . | TRBV10-1 | . | TGCGCCAGCAGCTTAGGTTCCCGGACTGGAAGAAAACCCTACGAGCAGTACTTC | CASSLGSRTGRKPYEQYF
TRBJ2-2 | . | TRBV30 | TRBD1 | TGTGCCTGGAGTATGACAGGGGGAGCCGCCGGGGAGCTGTTTTTT | CAWSMTGGAAGELFF
TRBJ2-1 | . | TRBV2 | TRBD2 | TGTGCCAGCACCCGACGTCAGAATAGCGGGGGGGCCTCGGATGAGCAGTTCTTC | CASTRRQNSGGASDEQFF